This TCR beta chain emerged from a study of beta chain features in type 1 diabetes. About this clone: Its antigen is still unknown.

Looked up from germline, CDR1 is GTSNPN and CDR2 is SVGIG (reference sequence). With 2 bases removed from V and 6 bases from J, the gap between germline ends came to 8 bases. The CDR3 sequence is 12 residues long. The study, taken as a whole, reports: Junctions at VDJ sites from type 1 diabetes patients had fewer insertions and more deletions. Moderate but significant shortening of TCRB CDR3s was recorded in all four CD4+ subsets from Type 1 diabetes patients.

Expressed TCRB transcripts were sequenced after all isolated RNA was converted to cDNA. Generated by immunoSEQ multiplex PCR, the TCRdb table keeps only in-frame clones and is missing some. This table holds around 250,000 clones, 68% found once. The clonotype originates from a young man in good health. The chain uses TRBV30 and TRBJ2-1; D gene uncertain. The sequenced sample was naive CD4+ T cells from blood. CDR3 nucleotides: TGTGCCTGGAGTAAAACTTCCAATGAGCAGTTCTTC. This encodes CAWSKTSNEQFF.